Each of the 26 T cell receptor beta chains below was sequenced from the same sample in a study of blood T cell repertoires in COVID-19. Produced via immunoSEQ multiplex PCR; TCRdb's table is partial and in-frame only. The table records fewer than 200,000 clones, around 85% of them present only once. Sequenced sample: peripheral blood. The receptors come from a woman aged 80 or over with acute or convalescent COVID-19.

The chain combines TRBV12-3 or TRBV12-4 with TRBJ1-2, with 8 bases lining up with TRBD1. The CDR3 is 13 amino acids. J was trimmed by 5 bases and V by 6 bases; bases with no gene match: 5. The CDR3 nucleotides are TGTGCCAGCAGCCAAGACAGGGGATATGGCTACACCTTC. Its translation: CASSQDRGYGYTF.

The chain uses TRBV9 and TRBJ2-3, with 14 bases matching TRBD2. This CDR3 region has 16 residues. Germline-derived CDR1 and CDR2 are SGDLS and YYNGEE. The junction had 2 bases not matched to a gene; V was cut back by 0 bases and J by 5 bases. The CDR3 protein is CASSVGLAGGQDTQYF. DNA for the CDR3: TGTGCCAGCAGCGTAGGACTAGCGGGGGGGCAAGATACGCAGTATTTT.

This rearrangement joins TRBV5-1 to TRBJ2-3, with D tentatively TRBD2 (6 bases). From germline, CDR1 is SGHRS and CDR2 YFSETQ. Between the trimmed V and J ends, which lost 1 base and 6 bases, there was a span of 12 bases. The CDR3 is made up of 14 amino acids. CDR3 nucleotide sequence: TGCGCCAGCAGCTTGACTGGGGGGAAGGATACGCAGTATTTT. Protein product: CASSLTGGKDTQYF.

The V call is TRBV7-2, the J call TRBJ2-7; the match to TRBD2 covers 13 bases. The CDR3 length is 14 residues. J gave up 4 bases and V 6 bases, and 3 bases lay outside the gene matches. CDR1 is SGHTA and CDR2 is FQGNSA in the germline V gene. The CDR3 DNA reads TGTGCCAGCAGAGGGGGACTAGCGGGATACGAGCAGTACTTC. Protein product: CASRGGLAGYEQYF.

V and J are TRBV7-9 and TRBJ1-3; TRBD1 agrees at 12 bases. V shed 5 bases, J shed 0 bases, and the junction held 8 bases outside the gene matches. The CDR3 contains 18 residues. The germline V gene encodes CDR1 SEHNR and CDR2 FQNEAQ (reference sequence). CDR3: CASSPGQGARSSGNTIYF. In nucleotides, the CDR3 is TGTGCCAGCAGCCCGGGACAGGGGGCTAGAAGCTCTGGAAACACCATATATTTT.

For this clone: A read error may account for a junction end that differs from germline. This chain joins TRBV18 and TRBJ1-1; D gene uncertain. The length of the CDR3 is 13 residues. CDR1 is KGHSH and CDR2 is LQKENI in the germline V gene. The CDR3 loop is CASSPLGGTEAFF. The CDR3 nucleotides are TGTGCCAGTTCACCCTTGGGAGGGACTGAAGCTTTCTTT.

This clone was picked up one time. The chain carries TRBV7-2 and TRBJ2-3; maybe TRBD1 (8 bases). The CDR3 has 15 residues. V lost 8 bases, J lost 1 base, and 16 bases lay in between. CDR1 and CDR2 (germline): SGHTA, FQGNSA. The CDR3 coding sequence is TGTGCCAGCGGACAGGGCGGGGGAGGCACAGATACGCAGTATTTT. It specifies CASGQGGGGTDTQYF.

This clone was counted between two and nine times. V usage is TRBV19 and J usage is TRBJ1-5; 9 nucleotides match TRBD1. The CDR3 length is 13 residues. After removal of 6 bases from V and 6 bases from J, the junction contained 3 bases not matched to a gene. In germline, CDR1 is LNHDA, CDR2 SQIVND (reference sequence). The DNA of the CDR3 is TGTGCCAGTAGGGACAGGGGTGTTCAGCCCCAGCATTTT. This codes for CASRDRGVQPQHF. Full variable domain (remainder filled in from reference TRBV19 and TRBJ1-5): DGGITQSPKYLFRKEGQNVTLSCEQNLNHDAMYWYRQDPGQGLRLIYYSQIVNDFQKGDIAEGYSVSREKKESFPLTVTSAQKNPTAFYLCASRDRGVQPQHFGDGTRLSIL.

The chain uses TRBV6-4 and TRBJ2-3, with TRBD1 matching 9 bases. The V and J ends lost 0 bases and 4 bases, in that order; junction bases with no gene match: 2. In germline, CDR1 is MRHNA, CDR2 SNTAGT. The CDR3 runs to 15 residues. For the CDR3, the DNA is TGTGCCAGCAGTGACTCGGGACAGGGATCAGATACGCAGTATTTT. This sequence encodes CASSDSGQGSDTQYF.

The chain uses TRBV7-9 and TRBJ2-3; 10 bases are shared with TRBD2. The V gene end was trimmed by 5 bases and the J gene end by 3 bases; junction bases not matched to a gene: 17. Germline loops: CDR1 SEHNR, CDR2 FQNEAQ (reference sequence). CDR3 length equals 19 residues. The CDR3 DNA reads as TGTGCCAGCAGCCCTACCCGCCCCCTAGCGGGAGTACGGACAGATACGCAGTATTTT. It is translated as CASSPTRPLAGVRTDTQYF.

V usage is TRBV10-1 and J usage is TRBJ1-5; TRBD1 matches 7 bases. Germline V gives CDR1 WNHNN, CDR2 SYGVQD (reference sequence). The CDR3 covers 16 residues. Unmatched junction bases numbered 12, after V lost 4 bases and J lost 6 bases. CDR3 sequence (DNA): TGCGCCAGCAGTGGGGCAGGGGGTTGGGGCGCTCAGCCCCAGCATTTT. Translation gives CASSGAGGWGAQPQHF.

This clone was picked up a small number of times. The chain couples TRBV6-6 to TRBJ2-7; tentatively, D is TRBD2 (5 bases). Germline assignment: CDR1 MNHNY and CDR2 SVGAGI (reference sequence). Trimming stripped 2 bases from V and 2 bases from J, with 10 bases between. The CDR3 length is 14 residues. The CDR3 spells CASSYGGPTYEQYF. CDR3 DNA sequence: TGTGCCAGCAGTTACGGCGGGCCAACCTACGAGCAGTACTTC.

The rearrangement uses TRBV7-2 and TRBJ2-7, with 7 bases identical to TRBD2. The germline V gene encodes CDR1 SGHTA and CDR2 FQGNSA. V was pared by 6 bases and J by 4 bases, with 12 bases of the junction left unmatched. The CDR3 loop spans 15 amino acids. In DNA, the CDR3 is TGTGCCAGCAGTGACGCTAGCGGCAGTGGATACGAGCAGTACTTC. This codes for CASSDASGSGYEQYF.

V usage is TRBV27 and J usage is TRBJ2-5; perhaps TRBD2 as D (6 bases). With 4 bases removed from V and 1 base from J, the gap between germline ends came to 10 bases. From germline, CDR1 is MNHEY and CDR2 SMNVEV (reference sequence). This CDR3 comprises 14 residues. CDR3 coding DNA: TGTGCCAGCAGTTACTCCGGGAGCCAAGAGACCCAGTACTTC. Translation: CASSYSGSQETQYF.

The chain is built from TRBV29-1 and TRBJ1-4; 9 nucleotides agree with TRBD1. V gave up 0 bases and J gave up 7 bases; unmatched junction bases: 6. Germline values: CDR1 SQVTM, CDR2 ANQGSEA. The CDR3 is 15 residues long. CDR3 protein: CSVEDPGQGFEKLFF. In nucleotides, the CDR3 is TGCAGCGTTGAAGATCCGGGACAGGGCTTTGAAAAACTGTTTTTT.

The J gene is TRBJ2-2, the V gene TRBV3-1 (or the pseudogene TRBV3-2); TRBD2 matches at 8 bases. The CDR3 consists of 17 residues. Germline V CDR1 and CDR2: LGHDT, YNNKEL (reference sequence). V lost 1 base and J lost 7; bases outside the gene matches: 11. CDR3 sequence reads: CASSQVLGRAGNGELFF. The DNA for the CDR3 is TGTGCCAGCAGCCAAGTTCTCGGGAGGGCCGGGAACGGGGAGCTGTTTTTT.

With respect to this clone: Other DNA sequences of this sample code for an identical CDR3. CDR3 bases: TGTGCCTGGAGTGTGAACAGGGGGCAGAATGGCTACACCTTC. It yields the protein CAWSVNRGQNGYTF. The chain joins TRBV30 to TRBJ1-2, with TRBD1 matching 9 bases. The CDR3 totals 14 residues. The germline V gene encodes CDR1 GTSNPN and CDR2 SVGIG (reference sequence). The J segment lost 6 bases and the V segment lost 0 bases, leaving 5 bases of the junction unmatched.

The chain joins TRBV27 to TRBJ1-4; 9 positions agree with TRBD1. V was pared by 2 bases and J by 5 bases, with 21 bases of the junction left unmatched. The CDR3 runs 21 residues. Looked up from germline, CDR1 is MNHEY and CDR2 is SMNVEV (reference sequence). The CDR3 sequence: CASSLRFRVGDRAFWNEKLFF. DNA for the CDR3: TGTGCCAGCAGTTTAAGGTTTCGTGTGGGGGACAGGGCCTTTTGGAATGAAAAACTGTTTTTT.

This clone was found once. The chain recombines TRBV10-3 with TRBJ1-1, with D possibly TRBD1 on 5 matching bases. The CDR3 totals 14 residues. The germline V gene has CDR1 ENHRY and CDR2 SYGVKD. V was clipped by 8 bases and J by 5 bases, with 18 bases between them. This CDR3 is CAIRAGGSGTEAFF. The CDR3 DNA sequence: TGTGCCATCCGGGCGGGGGGATCGGGTACTGAAGCTTTCTTT.

The chain uses TRBV27 and TRBJ2-2; no clear D gene. The V end was cut by 3 bases, the J end by 5 bases, with 4 bases between. Germline CDR1 is MNHEY and CDR2 is SMNVEV (reference sequence). The CDR3 loop spans 12 amino acids. The chain's CDR3 is CASSFTTGELFF. In DNA form, the CDR3 reads TGTGCCAGCAGTTTCACAACCGGGGAGCTGTTTTTT.

The V and J genes are TRBV19 and TRBJ1-6, with 7 bases identical to TRBD1. The germline V gene has CDR1 LNHDA and CDR2 SQIVND (reference sequence). V gave up 1 base and J gave up 8 bases; unmatched junction bases: 2. The CDR3 contains 14 residues. The CDR3, as DNA: TGTGCCAGTAGTATAGGCAGGGGGGATTCACCCCTCCACTTT. Amino acid sequence: CASSIGRGDSPLHF.

The chain recombines TRBV4-2 with TRBJ1-4, with D possibly matching TRBD1 (5 bases). CDR1 and CDR2 (germline): LGHNA, YNFKEQ. The CDR3 runs to 15 residues. The V end lost 1 base, the J end lost 6 bases, and 12 bases lay between the germline ends. For the CDR3, the DNA is TGTGCCAGCAGCCAAGGGTGGGGCTCGGATGAAAAACTGTTTTTT. It translates to CASSQGWGSDEKLFF.

This chain connects TRBV29-1 to TRBJ2-1, with a tentative D call TRBD2 (7 bases). The V gene's germline CDR1 is SQVTM and CDR2 ANQGSEA. V was shortened by 6 bases and J by 1 base, with 10 bases between the two germline ends. This CDR3 spans 13 amino acids. In DNA form, the CDR3 reads TGCAGCGTAGGGGGGGCTTCCTACAATGAGCAGTTCTTC. This gives the protein CSVGGASYNEQFF.

The chain combines TRBV6-5 with TRBJ1-1, with a possible D match to TRBD1 (5 bases). The V gene lost 2 bases and the J gene lost 12 bases, with 10 bases spanning the gap. Germline loops: CDR1 MNHEY, CDR2 SVGAGI. The CDR3 runs 11 residues. The CDR3 here is CASSYQGGTFF. The CDR3 DNA follows: TGTGCCAGCAGTTACCAGGGTGGAACTTTCTTT.

The rearrangement uses TRBV2 and TRBJ1-5, with D hard to call. Per the germline V gene, CDR1 is SNHLY and CDR2 is FYNNEI. CDR3 length: 13 amino acids. V dropped 4 bases and J dropped 3 bases, with 7 bases sitting between them. The CDR3 region is CASSGSHNQPQHF. The CDR3, as DNA: TGTGCCAGCAGTGGGAGTCACAATCAGCCCCAGCATTTT.

The chain is built from TRBV6-5 and TRBJ2-1; 9 bases line up with TRBD2. The CDR3 is 15 amino acids. The junction had 12 bases not matched to a gene; V was cut back by 5 bases and J by 10 bases. Germline CDR1 is MNHEY and CDR2 is SVGAGI. This CDR3 is CASSRDRIAGAEQFF. In DNA form, the CDR3 reads TGTGCCAGCAGTAGGGATAGGATAGCGGGGGCCGAGCAGTTCTTC.